Following are 24 T cell receptor beta chains from one sample sequenced in a study of T cells in Graves' hyperthyroidism and ophthalmopathy. Researchers took RNA transcripts and amplified the TCR beta CDR3 regions from them. The HTBI set primed first-round TCR CDR3 RT-PCR. Using its own MiXCR run on the multiplex PCR reads, TCRdb lists one record per CDR3 protein. The sample carries some 460,000 distinct CDR3 sequences, 15% to 18% recorded once. The sequencing input was blood. The origin of the receptors is a woman between 18 and 29 years old with Graves' hyperthyroidism.

This clonotype was counted ten times or more. V is TRBV11-1 and J is TRBJ2-3; tentatively, D is TRBD2 (6 bases). The CDR3 extends over 15 amino acids. Trimming took off 5 bases at V and 1 base at J, with 13 bases between the two ends. CDR1 SGHAT and CDR2 FQDESV come from the germline V gene (reference sequence). The CDR3 loop reads CASSPGLLGTDTQYF. CDR3 in DNA: TGTGCCAGCAGCCCGGGACTGCTCGGCACAGATACGCAGTATTTT.

This clonotype was picked up many times. This chain uses TRBV7-2 with TRBJ1-2; 9 bases agree with TRBD1. The CDR3 loop spans 14 amino acids. CDR1 is SGHTA, CDR2 FQGNSA, per germline. J was trimmed by 8 bases and V by 3 bases; bases with no gene match: 7. In nucleotides, the CDR3 is TGTGCCAGCAGCTTTGGGACAGGGTTTGAGGGCTACACCTTC. Protein: CASSFGTGFEGYTF.

This chain connects TRBV6-2 or TRBV6-3 to TRBJ2-7; D not resolved. V was trimmed by 4 bases and J by 5 bases, leaving 15 bases between them. CDR1 and CDR2 from the germline V gene are MNHEY and SVGEGT. This CDR3 contains 14 residues. In DNA form, the CDR3 reads TGTGCCAGCAGTTTACAGCAAACAACCCACGAGCAGTACTTC. It translates to CASSLQQTTHEQYF.

This clonotype was recorded at least ten times. V is TRBV12-3 or TRBV12-4 and J is TRBJ1-6; possibly TRBD1 for D (6 bases). Trimming left V 5 bases short and J 7 bases short, with 15 bases between. The CDR3 is 15 amino acids. The CDR3 DNA is TGTGCCAGCAGTCCCCCAGGGGCCATGAATTCACCCCTCCACTTT. It translates to CASSPPGAMNSPLHF.

This clonotype was observed at least ten times. The chain has TRBV7-8 and TRBJ1-5; TRBD1 matches 8 bases. This CDR3 region has 14 residues. The V segment lost 3 bases and the J segment 6 bases; nucleotides outside the gene matches: 4. Per germline, CDR1 SGHVS and CDR2 FQNEAQ. In DNA, the CDR3 is TGTGCCAGCAGCTTGGTTGACAGGGGTCAGCCCCAGCATTTT. Its translation: CASSLVDRGQPQHF. The entire variable domain, with the rest obtained from reference TRBV7-8 and TRBJ1-5, is as follows: GAGVSQSPRYKVAKRGQDVALRCDPISGHVSLFWYQQALGQGPEFLTYFQNEAQLDKSGLPSDRFFAERPEGSVSTLKIQRTQQEDSAVYLCASSLVDRGQPQHFGDGTRLSIL.

This clonotype has ten or more counts. The CDR3 loop reads CASSPGRAGGMYEQYF. The CDR3 DNA reads TGTGCCAGCAGCCCCGGGAGGGCAGGGGGCATGTACGAGCAGTACTTC. V is TRBV11-2 and J is TRBJ2-7; D tentatively reads TRBD1 or TRBD2 (8 bases each). This CDR3 spans 16 amino acids. CDR1 SGHAT and CDR2 FQNNGV come from the germline V gene. The V end lost 5 bases, the J end lost 4 bases, and 21 bases lay between the germline ends.

The chain joins TRBV14 to TRBJ2-1; D gene ambiguous. This CDR3 is 13 amino acids long. From germline, CDR1 is SGHDN and CDR2 FVKESK. V was trimmed by 6 bases and J by 2 bases, leaving 8 bases between them. The CDR3 region is CASRPRAYNEQFF. The CDR3 region has the DNA TGTGCCAGCAGGCCCCGAGCCTACAATGAGCAGTTCTTC.

This clonotype was seen more than once but under ten times. This chain joins TRBV19 and TRBJ1-5; D uncertain. The germline V and J ends were trimmed by 5 bases and 4 bases, with 9 bases remaining between them. The CDR3 is made up of 13 amino acids. CDR1 and CDR2 from the germline V gene are LNHDA and SQIVND (reference sequence). Here the CDR3 reads CASSSGRNQPQHF. CDR3 DNA: TGTGCCAGTAGTTCGGGCCGTAATCAGCCCCAGCATTTT.

This clonotype was counted many times. This rearrangement joins TRBV7-9 to TRBJ2-7; D unclear. The CDR3 is 13 amino acids. Trimming pared 6 bases from V and 2 bases from J, leaving 11 bases between. Germline loops: CDR1 SEHNR, CDR2 FQNEAQ (reference sequence). CDR3 coding DNA: TGTGCCAGCAGTCAGGATGGGACCTACGAGCAGTACTTC. Its protein product is CASSQDGTYEQYF.

This clonotype was seen at least ten times. The rearrangement joins TRBV29-1 to TRBJ2-5; 11 bases agree with TRBD1. This CDR3 is 15 amino acids long. Germline loops: CDR1 SQVTM, CDR2 ANQGSEA. The trim removed 6 bases at V and 5 bases at J, leaving 11 bases unmatched. CDR3 nucleotide sequence: TGCAGCGTCCCCACGGACAGGGGGCGCTCCGAGACCCAGTACTTC. Protein sequence: CSVPTDRGRSETQYF.

This clonotype was found a few times. The V gene is TRBV3-1, the J gene TRBJ2-3; D is unclear. The length of the CDR3 is 12 residues. The ends were cut back, 0 bases at V and 11 bases at J, with 9 bases in the middle. CDR1 and CDR2 from the germline V gene are LGHDT and YNNKEL (reference sequence). For the CDR3, the DNA is TGTGCCAGCAGCCAAGAGAGGCGGTGGCAGTATTTT. Translation gives CASSQERRWQYF.

The V and J genes are TRBV16 and TRBJ2-1; 7 bases agree with TRBD2. Trimming removed 1 base from V and 6 bases from J; junction bases left unmatched: 3. The CDR3 length is 14 residues. Germline V gene sequence: CDR1 KGHSY, CDR2 FQNENV. CDR3 bases: TGTGCCAGCAGCCAATTCGGCGGGAGCAATGAGCAGTTCTTC. It specifies CASSQFGGSNEQFF.

This clonotype appeared many times. V usage is TRBV5-1 and J usage is TRBJ2-3; 10 positions match TRBD1. V shed 5 bases, J shed 4 bases, and the junction held 10 bases outside the gene matches. CDR3 length equals 16 residues. CDR1 is SGHRS, CDR2 YFSETQ, per germline. CDR3 sequence reads: CASSPTGTGAADTQYF. CDR3 DNA: TGCGCCAGCAGTCCTACCGGGACAGGGGCCGCAGATACGCAGTATTTT. Based on the CDR3 plus reference TRBV5-1 and TRBJ2-3, the full variable domain is KAGVTQTPRYLIKTRGQQVTLSCSPISGHRSVSWYQQTPGQGLQFLFEYFSETQRNKGNFPGRFSGRQFSNSRSEMNVSTLELGDSALYLCASSPTGTGAADTQYFGPGTRLTVL.

The chain combines TRBV25-1 with TRBJ2-5; D gene unclear. V lost 2 bases and J 5 bases, leaving 6 bases between the germline ends. The CDR3 has 12 residues. Per germline, CDR1 MGHDK and CDR2 SYGVNS. CDR3 sequence reads: CASSEVWETQYF. The CDR3 DNA reads TGTGCCAGCAGTGAAGTCTGGGAGACCCAGTACTTC. Using reference TRBV25-1 and TRBJ2-5 for the parts outside the CDR3, the full variable domain is EADIYQTPRYLVIGTGKKITLECSQTMGHDKMYWYQQDPGMELHLIHYSYGVNSTEKGDLSSESTVSRIRTEHFPLTLESARPSHTSQYLCASSEVWETQYFGPGTRLLVL.

This clonotype was seen only a few times. This CDR3 reads CASSVFAGGANEQFF. In nucleotides, the CDR3 is TGTGCCAGCAGCGTCTTTGCGGGAGGCGCCAATGAGCAGTTCTTC. The chain links TRBV3-1 to TRBJ2-1, with 8 bases matching TRBD2. The CDR3 runs to 15 residues. The germline V gene has CDR1 LGHDT and CDR2 YNNKEL (reference sequence). Trimming removed 5 bases from V and 6 bases from J; junction bases left unmatched: 9.

This clonotype has a count of ten or more. The gene calls are TRBV12-3 or TRBV12-4 and TRBJ2-7; maybe TRBD1 (6 bases). V lost 3 bases and J 2 bases, leaving 14 bases between the germline ends. The CDR3 runs to 15 residues. CDR3 in amino acids: CASSFGGQRAYEQYF. In nucleotides, the CDR3 is TGTGCCAGCAGTTTTGGGGGACAAAGAGCCTACGAGCAGTACTTC.

A few counts support this clonotype. The V call is TRBV12-5, the J call TRBJ2-3, with D perhaps TRBD2 (7 bases). The ends were cut back, 0 bases at V and 4 bases at J, with 11 bases in the middle. The V gene's germline CDR1 is LGHNT and CDR2 FRNRAP. The CDR3 totals 15 residues. The chain's CDR3 is CASGLVGGGADTQYF. DNA for the CDR3: TGTGCTAGTGGTTTGGTAGGAGGGGGGGCAGATACGCAGTATTTT.

The gene calls are TRBV20-1 and TRBJ1-6; tentative D call: TRBD1 (5 bases). V shed 1 base and J shed 9 bases, with 16 bases lying between them. This CDR3 contains 15 residues. Germline CDR1 and CDR2: DFQATT and SNEGSKA (reference sequence). The CDR3 DNA is TGCAGTGCTAGAGTAGACGGGGGGATTGGTTCACCCCTCCACTTT. Residues: CSARVDGGIGSPLHF.

At least ten counts were recorded for this clonotype. This chain links TRBV10-3 with TRBJ2-5; D call uncertain. CDR1 ENHRY and CDR2 SYGVKD come from the germline V gene. V gave up 3 bases and J gave up 1 base, with 12 bases separating them. This CDR3 has 15 residues. The CDR3 sequence: CAISDDTDSQETQYF. The CDR3 DNA sequence: TGTGCCATCAGTGACGATACAGATAGCCAAGAGACCCAGTACTTC.

The V call is TRBV18, the J call TRBJ1-2, with 9 bases fitting TRBD1. There are 16 residues in the CDR3. V gave up 0 bases and J gave up 9 bases; unmatched junction bases: 11. Germline V gene lookup returns CDR1 KGHSH and CDR2 LQKENI. The CDR3 protein is CASSPPFTGQGSSYTF. CDR3 nucleotide sequence: TGTGCCAGCTCACCACCCTTTACGGGACAGGGAAGTAGCTACACCTTC. Full variable domain (missing parts from reference TRBV18 and TRBJ1-2): NAGVMQNPRHLVRRRGQEARLRCSPMKGHSHVYWYRQLPEEGLKFMVYLQKENIIDESGMPKERFSAEFPKEGPSILRIQQVVRGDSAAYFCASSPPFTGQGSSYTFGSGTRLTVV.

The rearrangement uses TRBV7-2 and TRBJ1-2; D is ambiguous. This CDR3 has 14 residues. Germline V gene data show CDR1 as SGHTA and CDR2 as FQGNSA. V was trimmed by 1 base and J by 5 bases, leaving 11 bases between them. CDR3 coding DNA: TGTGCCAGCAGCTTAGTCTCGACCGTATATGGCTACACCTTC. This encodes CASSLVSTVYGYTF.

There are many counts of this clonotype. This chain uses TRBV28 with TRBJ2-5, with 7 bases that match TRBD1. Germline CDR1 is MDHEN and CDR2 is SYDVKM. The CDR3 loop spans 14 amino acids. V was clipped by 3 bases and J by 9 bases; unmatched bases: 10. This chain's CDR3 is CASSFLGGPMPQYF. CDR3 bases: TGTGCCAGCAGTTTCTTAGGGGGCCCGATGCCCCAGTACTTC.

This clonotype has ten or more counts. CDR3 nucleotides: TGTGCCAGCAGTTTTATCTATAGCGGGGAGGGGATCAATCAGCCCCAGCATTTT. It is translated as CASSFIYSGEGINQPQHF. V usage is TRBV27 and J usage is TRBJ1-5; D might be TRBD1 (5 bases). Trimming cost V 3 bases and J 3 bases, with 21 bases left between them. Germline V gives CDR1 MNHEY, CDR2 SMNVEV (reference sequence). The CDR3 is made up of 18 amino acids.

This clonotype occurred a few times. V usage is TRBV7-2 and J usage is TRBJ1-5; no definite D call. This CDR3 comprises 12 residues. Trimming shortened V by 5 bases and J by 7 bases, and 9 bases separated the two germline ends. Germline loops: CDR1 SGHTA, CDR2 FQGNSA. The CDR3 sequence is CTSSTLRQPQHF. The CDR3 DNA sequence: TGTACCAGCAGCACCCTTCGGCAGCCCCAGCATTTT. Full variable domain (remainder filled in from reference TRBV7-2 and TRBJ1-5): GAGVSQSPSNKVTEKGKDVELRCDPISGHTALYWYRQSLGQGLEFLIYFQGNSAPDKSGLPSDRFSAERTGGSVSTLTIQRTQQEDSAVYLCTSSTLRQPQHFGDGTRLSIL.